These 6 T cell receptor beta chains came from one sample sequenced in a study of OX40 agonist ivuxolimab in advanced cancers. Assay used: immunoSEQ multiplex PCR; TCRdb lists only in-frame clones, some missing. The sample lists over 60,000 clones, 75% to 90% occurring once. The source material was CD4+ or CD8+ T cells sorted from blood, sampled in a trial of the OX40 agonist ivuxolimab. Receptor source: an adult with an advanced solid tumor such as melanoma, head and neck, liver or kidney cancer.

This chain links TRBV5-1 with TRBJ2-7; D not certain. V was trimmed by 0 bases and J by 3 bases, leaving 7 bases between them. Germline lookup yields CDR1 SGHRS and CDR2 YFSETQ. The CDR3 totals 13 residues. CDR3 in amino acids: CASSLGLNYEQYF. The DNA of the CDR3 is TGCGCCAGCAGCTTGGGTCTAAACTACGAGCAGTACTTC.

The genes are TRBV18 and TRBJ2-1; TRBD1 matches 10 bases. The germline gives CDR1 KGHSH, CDR2 LQKENI. V was clipped by 0 bases and J by 7 bases; unmatched bases: 6. The CDR3 is made up of 16 amino acids. The CDR3 DNA follows: TGTGCCAGCTCACCACCCCAGACAGGGGGCGGGAATGAGCAGTTCTTC. Protein: CASSPPQTGGGNEQFF.

The CDR3 coding sequence is TGTGCCAGCAGCTCCCCCAGGGGAACGAGCGCCTCTCCTTCCAATGAGCAGTTCTTC. It codes for CASSSPRGTSASPSNEQFF. The chain combines TRBV7-2 with TRBJ2-1, with D perhaps matching TRBD1 (6 bases). Deletions cut 4 bases from V and 6 bases from J, with 28 bases between. Looked up from germline, CDR1 is SGHTA and CDR2 is FQGNSA. CDR3 length: 19 amino acids.

This clone has only a few counts. The chain has TRBV19 and TRBJ1-2; the D is unclear. Germline assignment: CDR1 LNHDA and CDR2 SQIVND (reference sequence). Trimming cost V 0 bases and J 2 bases, with 7 bases left between them. The CDR3 runs 14 residues. Here the CDR3 reads CASSIERGNYGYTF. The CDR3 region has the DNA TGTGCCAGTAGTATAGAACGGGGAAACTATGGCTACACCTTC.

This clone appeared a single time. The V call is TRBV5-1, the J call TRBJ1-2, with D perhaps matching TRBD1 (5 bases). CDR1 and CDR2 from the germline V gene are SGHRS and YFSETQ. The CDR3 totals 15 residues. V lost 0 bases and J lost 4, with 13 bases in between. The CDR3 DNA sequence: TGCGCCAGCAGCTTGGACGGGCAGGGAGGCTATGGCTACACCTTC. Translating it yields CASSLDGQGGYGYTF.

The chain is built from TRBV6-4 and TRBJ2-1; D is perhaps TRBD1 (6 bases). CDR1 is MRHNA, CDR2 SNTAGT, per germline. This CDR3 has 13 amino acids. V lost 6 bases and J 7 bases, leaving 13 bases between the germline ends. Here the CDR3 reads CASSLERGNEQFF. CDR3 bases: TGTGCCAGCAGCCTAGAGAGGGGGAATGAGCAGTTCTTC.